This T cell receptor beta chain came from a study of PD-1 blockade in mismatch repair-deficient tumors. The V gene lost 1 base and the J gene lost 7 bases, with 14 bases spanning the gap. The germline V gene has CDR1 LNHNV and CDR2 YYDKDF (reference sequence). The CDR3 consists of 14 residues. Concerning this clone: Antigen unknown.

Regarding time point: approximately eleven-day in vitro stimulation with candidate neoantigen peptide 3. TCRdb's copy holds only in-frame clones and misses some; the assay was immunoSEQ multiplex PCR. The sample has 9,000 to 10,000 clones, around nine tenths seen once. This material consisted of cells cultured in vitro, taken from a patient treated with pembrolizumab. The TCR was taken from an adult with mismatch repair-deficient cancer. The chain recombines TRBV15 with TRBJ2-7; D gene ambiguous. DNA for the CDR3: TGTGCCACCAGCAGAGCACAACTCTACGAAGAGCAGTACTTC. Its protein product is CATSRAQLYEEQYF.